This section outlines one TCR beta chain sequence together with its context. This CDR3 region has 15 residues. Per the germline V gene, CDR1 is SGHDT and CDR2 is YYEEEE. V was pared by 4 bases and J by 6 bases, with 12 bases of the junction left unmatched. Assay used: immunoSEQ multiplex PCR; TCRdb lists only in-frame clones, some missing. The profile covers around 130,000 clones, with roughly 84% appearing a single time and around 4.2% taken by the ten largest. This record comes from a study of blood T cell repertoires in COVID-19. Across the study: The United States, Italy and Spain were the sources of the acute and convalescent COVID-19 samples.

Participants were aged about 18 to 95 years, lived in under 25 US areas, and enrolled virtually. In Cohort 3, a recovered donor had either two negative PCRs, clearance, or symptom resolution. The chain has TRBV5-6 and TRBJ2-7; TRBD2 aligns across 8 bases. The sequencing sample was made of PBMCs or T cells enriched from blood (not recorded which). This TCR was sampled from a woman aged 30 to 39 who had recovered from COVID-19. CDR3 nucleotide sequence: TGTGCCAGCAGCCGGAGCGGGAGAAGAATGGGCGAGCAGTACTTC. Residues: CASSRSGRRMGEQYF.